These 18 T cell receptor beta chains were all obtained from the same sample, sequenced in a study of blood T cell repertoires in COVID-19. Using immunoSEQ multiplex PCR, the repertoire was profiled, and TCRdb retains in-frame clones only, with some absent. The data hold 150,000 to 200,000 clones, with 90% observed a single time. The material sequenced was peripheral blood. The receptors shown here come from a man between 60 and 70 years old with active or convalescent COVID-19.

In DNA form, the CDR3 reads TGTGCCAGCCAAAGCCAAGGCACAGATACGCAGTATTTT. It specifies CASQSQGTDTQYF. V is TRBV5-4 and J is TRBJ2-3; D unresolved. The V gene's germline CDR1 is SGHNT and CDR2 YYREEE (reference sequence). Trimming removed 7 bases at V and 1 base at J, with 10 bases between. This CDR3 region has 13 residues.

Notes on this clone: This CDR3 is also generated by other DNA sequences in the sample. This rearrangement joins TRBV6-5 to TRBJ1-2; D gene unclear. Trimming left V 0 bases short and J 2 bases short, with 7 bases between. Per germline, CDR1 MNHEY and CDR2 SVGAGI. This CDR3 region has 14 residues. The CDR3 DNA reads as TGTGCCAGCAGTTACTCGACCGGGAACTATGGCTACACCTTC. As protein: CASSYSTGNYGYTF.

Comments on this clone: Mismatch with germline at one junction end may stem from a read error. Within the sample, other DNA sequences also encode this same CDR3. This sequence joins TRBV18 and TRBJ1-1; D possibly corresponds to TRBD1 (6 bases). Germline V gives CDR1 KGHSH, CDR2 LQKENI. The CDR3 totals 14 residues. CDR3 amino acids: CASSPLQGNTEAFF. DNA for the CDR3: TGTGCCAGCTCCCCACTACAGGGAAACACTGAAGCTTTCTTT. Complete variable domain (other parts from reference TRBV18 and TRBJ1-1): NAGVMQNPRHLVRRRGQEARLRCSPMKGHSHVYWYRQLPEEGLKFMVYLQKENIIDESGMPKERFSAEFPKEGPSILRIQQVVRGDSAAYFCASSPLQGNTEAFFGQGTRLTVV.

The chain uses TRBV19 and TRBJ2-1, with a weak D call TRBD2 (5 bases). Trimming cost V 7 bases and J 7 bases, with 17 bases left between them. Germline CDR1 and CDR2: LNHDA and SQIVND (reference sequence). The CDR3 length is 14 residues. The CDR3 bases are TGTGCCAGTAAAAACGGGATACGTCAGAATGAGCAGTTCTTC. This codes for CASKNGIRQNEQFF.

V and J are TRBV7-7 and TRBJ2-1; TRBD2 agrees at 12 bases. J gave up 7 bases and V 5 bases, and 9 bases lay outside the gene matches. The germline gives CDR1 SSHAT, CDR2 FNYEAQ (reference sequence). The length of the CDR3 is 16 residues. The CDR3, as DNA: TGTGCCAGCAGCACAGGACTAGCGGGGACCTCGAATGAGCAGTTCTTC. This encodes CASSTGLAGTSNEQFF.

Written as DNA, the CDR3 is TGCGCCAGCAGCCAGTTGGGCGGGAGGAGAGATACGCAGTATTTT. As protein: CASSQLGGRRDTQYF. The chain is built from TRBV4-1 and TRBJ2-3; 8 bases are shared with TRBD2. CDR1 is MGHRA, CDR2 YSYEKL, per germline. Trimming took 3 bases from V and 5 from J; bases not matched to a gene: 7. The CDR3 runs 15 residues.

CDR3 bases: TGTGCCAGCAGCTTGAGACTAGGGGCGGCAGATACGCAGTATTTT. This encodes CASSLRLGAADTQYF. The V and J genes are TRBV13 and TRBJ2-3, with a possible D match to TRBD2 (6 bases). V lost 3 bases, J lost 4 bases, and 14 bases lay in between. This CDR3 region has 15 residues. CDR1 is PRHDT and CDR2 is FYEKMQ in the germline V gene (reference sequence).

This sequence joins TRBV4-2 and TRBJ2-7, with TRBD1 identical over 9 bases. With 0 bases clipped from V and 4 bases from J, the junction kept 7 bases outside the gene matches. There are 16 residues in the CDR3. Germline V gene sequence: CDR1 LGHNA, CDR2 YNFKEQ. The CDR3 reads CASSQDRGQGYYEQYF. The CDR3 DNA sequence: TGTGCCAGCAGCCAAGATCGGGGACAGGGCTATTACGAGCAGTACTTC.

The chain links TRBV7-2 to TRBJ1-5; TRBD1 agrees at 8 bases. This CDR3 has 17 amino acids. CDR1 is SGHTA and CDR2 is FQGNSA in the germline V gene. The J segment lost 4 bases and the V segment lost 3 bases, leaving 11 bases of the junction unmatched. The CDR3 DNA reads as TGTGCCAGCAGCTTCTACGGACAGGGCGATCCAAATCAGCCCCAGCATTTT. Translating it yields CASSFYGQGDPNQPQHF.

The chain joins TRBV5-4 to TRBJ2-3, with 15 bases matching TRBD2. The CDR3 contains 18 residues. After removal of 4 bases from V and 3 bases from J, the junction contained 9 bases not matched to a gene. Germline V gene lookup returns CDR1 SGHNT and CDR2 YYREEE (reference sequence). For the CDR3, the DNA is TGTGCCAGCAGCCCCGGACTAGCGGGGGGGCCGAGGACAGATACGCAGTATTTT. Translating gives CASSPGLAGGPRTDTQYF.

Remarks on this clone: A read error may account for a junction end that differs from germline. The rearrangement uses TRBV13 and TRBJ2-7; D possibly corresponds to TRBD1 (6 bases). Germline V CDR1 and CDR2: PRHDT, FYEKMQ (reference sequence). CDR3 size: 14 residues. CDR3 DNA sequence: TGTGCCAGCAGCTTCCAGGGGCGGCCTACGAGCAGTTGGTTC. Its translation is CASSFQGRPTSSWF.

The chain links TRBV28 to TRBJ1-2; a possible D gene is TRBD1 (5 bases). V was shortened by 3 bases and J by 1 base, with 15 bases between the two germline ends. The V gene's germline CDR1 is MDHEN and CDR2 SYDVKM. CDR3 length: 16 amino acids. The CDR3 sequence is CASSFFQRGGNYGYTF. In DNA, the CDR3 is TGTGCCAGCAGTTTCTTCCAGAGGGGAGGTAACTATGGCTACACCTTC.

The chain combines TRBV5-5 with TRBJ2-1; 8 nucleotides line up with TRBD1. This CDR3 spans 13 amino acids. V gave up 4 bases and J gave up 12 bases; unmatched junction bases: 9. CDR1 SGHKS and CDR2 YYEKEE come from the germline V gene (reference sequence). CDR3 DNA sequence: TGTGCCAGCAGCGTGGACAGGGAGAGGGGGCAGTTCTTC. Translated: CASSVDRERGQFF.

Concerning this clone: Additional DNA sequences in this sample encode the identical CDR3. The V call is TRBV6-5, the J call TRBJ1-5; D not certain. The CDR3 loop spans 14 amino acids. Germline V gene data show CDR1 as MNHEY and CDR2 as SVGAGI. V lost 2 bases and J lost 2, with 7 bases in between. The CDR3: CASSYGRGNQPQHF. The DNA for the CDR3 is TGTGCCAGCAGTTACGGGCGAGGCAATCAGCCCCAGCATTTT.

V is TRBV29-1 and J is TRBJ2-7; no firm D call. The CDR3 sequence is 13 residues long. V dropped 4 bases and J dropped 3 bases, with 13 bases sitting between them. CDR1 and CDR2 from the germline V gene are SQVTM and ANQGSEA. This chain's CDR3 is CSVGLELNYEQYF. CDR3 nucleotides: TGCAGCGTTGGTCTTGAACTAAACTACGAGCAGTACTTC.

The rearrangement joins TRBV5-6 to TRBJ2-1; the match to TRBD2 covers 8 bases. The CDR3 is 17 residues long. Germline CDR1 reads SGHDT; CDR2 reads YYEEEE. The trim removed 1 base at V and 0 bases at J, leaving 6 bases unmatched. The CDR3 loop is CASSLPSGSGSYNEQFF. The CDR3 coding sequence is TGTGCCAGCAGCTTGCCCAGCGGGAGTGGCTCCTACAATGAGCAGTTCTTC.

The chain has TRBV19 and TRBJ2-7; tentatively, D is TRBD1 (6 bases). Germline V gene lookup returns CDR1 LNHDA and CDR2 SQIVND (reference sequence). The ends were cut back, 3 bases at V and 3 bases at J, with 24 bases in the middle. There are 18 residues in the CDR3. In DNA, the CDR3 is TGTGCCAGTAGTATGGGGCCGGGATTCAGGGGAGCTATCTACGAGCAGTACTTC. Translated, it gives CASSMGPGFRGAIYEQYF.

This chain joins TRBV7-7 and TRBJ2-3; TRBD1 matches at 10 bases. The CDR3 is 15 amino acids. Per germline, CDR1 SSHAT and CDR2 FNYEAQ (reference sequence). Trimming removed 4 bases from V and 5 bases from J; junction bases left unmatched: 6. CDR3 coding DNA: TGTGCCAGCAGCTCTGACAGGGGGCCAAGAGATACGCAGTATTTT. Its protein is CASSSDRGPRDTQYF.